Included here is one T cell receptor (beta chain) sequence, with context. Its antigen target is currently unknown. It has no much larger one-base neighbor in the sample; base qualities were not kept. The library was generated by the immunoSEQ multiplex PCR assay. In TCRdb, the immuneACCESS table is reduced to in-frame sequences with V and J assigned. These tables do not hold every clone; where another copy was compared, an unresolved V gene accounts for under half, and the others remain unexplained. Present in this sample are about 75,000 clones, 95% to 97% of which were seen just once. Of the sample, roughly 0.3% is held by the ten largest clones. These data come from a study of technical replicates of blood from a few donors (TCRdb year 2017). What was sequenced was T cells isolated from PBMCs. This receptor was obtained from a human donor in good health.

The CDR3 loop reads CASSLASGNEQYF. The nucleotide sequence reads as follows: TGTGCCAGCAGCTTGGCCTCAGGAAACGAGCAGTACTTC. The chain links TRBV5-4 with TRBJ2-7; the D segment cannot be called with confidence. Taken from cysteine to phenylalanine, the CDR3 has 13 residues. The DNA shown is the 39-base CDR3, in frame from base 1. For CDR1 and CDR2, the germline V gene (reference sequence) lists SGHNT and YYREEE. V and J lose 0 bases and 5 bases, and a span of 9 bases separates them.